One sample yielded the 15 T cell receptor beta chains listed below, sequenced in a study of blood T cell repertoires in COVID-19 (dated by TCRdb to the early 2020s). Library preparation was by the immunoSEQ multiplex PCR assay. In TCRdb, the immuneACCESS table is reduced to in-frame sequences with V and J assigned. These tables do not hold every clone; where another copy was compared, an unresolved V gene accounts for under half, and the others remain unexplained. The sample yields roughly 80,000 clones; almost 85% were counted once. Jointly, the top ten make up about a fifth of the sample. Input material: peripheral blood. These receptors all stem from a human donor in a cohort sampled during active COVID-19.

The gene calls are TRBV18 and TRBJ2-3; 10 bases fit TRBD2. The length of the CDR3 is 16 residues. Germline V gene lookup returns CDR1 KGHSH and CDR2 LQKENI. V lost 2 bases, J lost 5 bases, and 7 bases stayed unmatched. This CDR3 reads CASSPRSGGARDTQYF. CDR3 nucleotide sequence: TGTGCCAGCTCACCAAGGAGCGGGGGGGCCCGAGATACGCAGTATTTT.

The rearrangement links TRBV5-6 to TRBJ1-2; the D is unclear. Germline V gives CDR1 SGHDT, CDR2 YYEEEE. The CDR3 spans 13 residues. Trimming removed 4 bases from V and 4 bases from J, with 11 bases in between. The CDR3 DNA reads TGTGCCAGCAGCGCCTCGGGAGTCTATGGCTACACCTTC. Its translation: CASSASGVYGYTF.

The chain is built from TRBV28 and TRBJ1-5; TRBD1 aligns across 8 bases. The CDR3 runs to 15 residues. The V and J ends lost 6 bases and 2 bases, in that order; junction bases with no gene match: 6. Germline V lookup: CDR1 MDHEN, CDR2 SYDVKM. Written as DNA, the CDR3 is TGTGCCAGCAGCCCCCCAGGGGGCGGCAATCAGCCCCAGCATTTT. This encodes CASSPPGGGNQPQHF.

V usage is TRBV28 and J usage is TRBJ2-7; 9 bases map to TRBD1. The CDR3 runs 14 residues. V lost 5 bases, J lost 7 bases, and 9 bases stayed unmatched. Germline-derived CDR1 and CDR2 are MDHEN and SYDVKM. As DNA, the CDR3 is TGTGCCAGCAGTATAATACAGGGGGCGGGGGAGCAGTACTTC. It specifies CASSIIQGAGEQYF.

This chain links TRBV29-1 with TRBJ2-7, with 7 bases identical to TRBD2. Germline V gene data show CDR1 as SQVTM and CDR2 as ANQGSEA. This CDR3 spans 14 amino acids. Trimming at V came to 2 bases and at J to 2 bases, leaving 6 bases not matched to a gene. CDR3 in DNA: TGCAGCGTTGAAAAGCGGGGCGCCCCCTACGAGCAGTACTTC. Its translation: CSVEKRGAPYEQYF.

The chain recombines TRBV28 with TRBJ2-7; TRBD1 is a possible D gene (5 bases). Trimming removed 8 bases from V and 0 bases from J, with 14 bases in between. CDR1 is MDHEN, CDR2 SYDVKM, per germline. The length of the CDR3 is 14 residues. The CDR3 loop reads CASHGARNSYEQYF. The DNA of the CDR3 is TGTGCCAGCCATGGGGCCAGAAACTCCTACGAGCAGTACTTC.

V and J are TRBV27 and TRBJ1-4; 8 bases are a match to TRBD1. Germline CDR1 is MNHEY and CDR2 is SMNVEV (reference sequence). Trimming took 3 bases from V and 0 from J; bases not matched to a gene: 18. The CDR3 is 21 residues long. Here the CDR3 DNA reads TGTGCCAGCAGTTTTACTTCCTTCGGCAGGGGGCAATCTGCAACTAATGAAAAACTGTTTTTT. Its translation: CASSFTSFGRGQSATNEKLFF.

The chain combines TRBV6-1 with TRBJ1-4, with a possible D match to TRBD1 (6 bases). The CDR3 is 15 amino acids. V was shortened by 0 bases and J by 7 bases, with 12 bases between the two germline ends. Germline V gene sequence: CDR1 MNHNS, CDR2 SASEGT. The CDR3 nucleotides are TGTGCCAGCAGTGAAGCAGGCAGGGGCGGTGAAAAACTGTTTTTT. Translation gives CASSEAGRGGEKLFF.

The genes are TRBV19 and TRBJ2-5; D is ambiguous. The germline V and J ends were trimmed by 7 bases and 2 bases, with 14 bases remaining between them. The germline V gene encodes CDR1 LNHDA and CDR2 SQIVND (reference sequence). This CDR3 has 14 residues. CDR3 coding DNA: TGTGCCAGTATGGCGACCGGGTGGCAAGAGACCCAGTACTTC. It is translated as CASMATGWQETQYF.

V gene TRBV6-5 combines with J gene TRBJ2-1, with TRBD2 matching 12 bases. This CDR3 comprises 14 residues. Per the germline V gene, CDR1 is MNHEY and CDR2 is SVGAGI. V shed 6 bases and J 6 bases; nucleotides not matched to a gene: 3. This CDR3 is CASSRLAGANEQFF. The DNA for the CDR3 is TGTGCCAGCAGCCGACTAGCGGGGGCCAATGAGCAGTTCTTC.

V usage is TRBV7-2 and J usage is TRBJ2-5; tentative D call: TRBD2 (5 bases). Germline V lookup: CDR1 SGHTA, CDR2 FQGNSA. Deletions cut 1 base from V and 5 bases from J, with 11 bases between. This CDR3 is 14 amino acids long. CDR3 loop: CASSLGSGVETQYF. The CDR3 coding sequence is TGTGCCAGCAGCTTAGGTTCCGGGGTCGAGACCCAGTACTTC.

The DNA of the CDR3 is TGTGCCAGCAGTGTCGAGCGGGGGGCGCAGTATTTT. Translated, it gives CASSVERGAQYF. The rearrangement links TRBV28 to TRBJ2-3, with 9 positions matching TRBD2. The CDR3 length is 12 residues. The germline CDR1 and CDR2 sequences are MDHEN and SYDVKM. J was trimmed by 10 bases and V by 5 bases; bases with no gene match: 4.

The CDR3 region is CATVGQGITGELFF. CDR3 bases: TGTGCCACCGTGGGACAGGGGATCACCGGGGAGCTGTTTTTT. V gene TRBV25-1 combines with J gene TRBJ2-2; TRBD1 matches 10 bases. Losses at the gene ends were 10 bases for V and 4 bases for J; bases not matched to a gene: 6. CDR3 length equals 14 residues. The germline CDR1 and CDR2 sequences are MGHDK and SYGVNS.

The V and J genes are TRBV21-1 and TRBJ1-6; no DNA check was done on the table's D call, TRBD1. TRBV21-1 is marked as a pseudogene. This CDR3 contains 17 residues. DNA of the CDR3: TGTGCCAGCAGCACCCGATATCCCGACAGGGAGAATTCACCCCTCCACTTT. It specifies CASSTRYPDRENSPLHF.

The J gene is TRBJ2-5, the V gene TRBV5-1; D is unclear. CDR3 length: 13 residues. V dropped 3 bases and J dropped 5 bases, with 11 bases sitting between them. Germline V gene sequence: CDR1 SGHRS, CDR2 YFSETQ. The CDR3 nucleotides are TGCGCCAGCAGCTCGCAGATCGTGGAGACCCAGTACTTC. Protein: CASSSQIVETQYF.